This TCR beta chain was sequenced during a study of shared clonotypes between healthy human individuals. The CDR3 runs 15 residues. V was pared by 3 bases and J by 4 bases, with 14 bases between. CDR1 and CDR2 from the germline V gene are SEHNR and FQNEAQ (reference sequence). Naive CD8 populations comprised CD45RO-negative cells positively selected for CCR7, excluding terminally differentiated effector memory CD45RA+ cells. Measured with immunoSEQ multiplex PCR; TCRdb has only the in-frame clones, and not every one. Among about 2.1 million clones listed, just over 90% were seen once. Input material: naive CD8+ T cells from PBMCs. The sequence was obtained from a man between 18 and 35 years old in good health. Some clones in this sample may be carry-over from other donors' samples. The J gene is TRBJ2-3, the V gene TRBV7-9; perhaps TRBD1 as D (6 bases). The CDR3 DNA reads as TGTGCCAGCAGCTTTGGGACACCCGGCCCAGATACGCAGTATTTT. This gives the protein CASSFGTPGPDTQYF.